This is a list of T cell receptor beta chains from one sample in a study of blood T cell repertoires in COVID-19. Produced via immunoSEQ multiplex PCR; TCRdb's table is partial and in-frame only. The repertoire has under 300,000 clones, roughly 90% of them found once; the top ten carry 1.9%. Sequencing input: PBMCs or T cells enriched from blood (not recorded which). The receptors originated from an older woman who had recovered from COVID-19. Each CDR3 is given with its conserved first and last residue. The order of the fields is D gene, V gene, clone size, CDR3 length, J gene, CDR3 protein, CDR3 DNA. A D gene is named only where the DNA matches it firmly. Not every row has a clone size; where given, it reads once, few, many or a size class.

>TRBD2|TRBV18|NA|17|TRBJ2-7
CASSLDPTSGGAGEQYF
TGTGCCAGCTCACTAGACCCGACTAGCGGGGGGGCCGGCGAGCAGTACTTC
>NA|TRBV19|once|11|TRBJ1-2
CASSPGYGYTF
TGTGCCAGTAGCCCGGGGTATGGCTACACCTTC
>TRBD2|TRBV5-1|NA|16|TRBJ2-1
CASSLPGLATPNEQFF
TGCGCCAGCAGCTTACCGGGACTAGCGACCCCCAATGAGCAGTTCTTC
>NA|TRBV6-9|NA|17|TRBJ2-6
CASRIPRAGLGANVLTF
TGTGCCAGCAGAATACCCCGTGCAGGGTTGGGGGCCAACGTCCTGACTTTC
>TRBD2|TRBV11-2|NA|18|TRBJ2-7
CASSLGTSGRVTSYEQYF
TGTGCCAGCAGCTTAGGGACTAGCGGGAGGGTTACCTCCTACGAGCAGTACTTC
>NA|TRBV11-2|NA|14|TRBJ1-2
CASSSIPANYGYTF
TGTGCCAGCAGCTCAATCCCAGCTAACTATGGCTACACCTTC
>TRBD1|TRBV6-5|NA|15|TRBJ1-5
CASSRDRLTNQPQHF
TGTGCCAGCAGCCGGGACAGGTTAACCAATCAGCCCCAGCATTTT
>NA|TRBV30|NA|13|TRBJ1-2
CAWSVSREVGYTF
TGTGCCTGGAGTGTATCCCGCGAGGTCGGCTACACCTTC
>TRBD2|TRBV19|once|14|TRBJ2-1
CASMGLAGYNEQFF
TGTGCCAGTATGGGGCTAGCGGGGTACAATGAGCAGTTCTTC
>NA|TRBV6-5|NA|14|TRBJ2-7
CASSRPGSMYEQYF
TGTGCCAGCAGTCGACCGGGTAGCATGTACGAGCAGTACTTC
>NA|TRBV28|NA|16|TRBJ1-5
CASSFAGDGGNQPQHF
TGTGCCAGCAGTTTTGCAGGGGACGGCGGTAATCAGCCCCAGCATTTT
>TRBD2|TRBV7-2|NA|18|TRBJ2-3
CASSLAPTSGSGPDTQYF
TGTGCCAGCAGCTTAGCGCCGACTAGCGGGTCGGGCCCAGATACGCAGTATTTT
>TRBD1|TRBV4-2|few|13|TRBJ1-1
CASSQERDRGAFF
TGTGCCAGCAGCCAAGAGAGAGACAGGGGGGCTTTCTTT
>NA|TRBV28|once|14|TRBJ2-7
CASSLTDTLHEQYF
TGTGCCAGCAGTTTAACGGACACCCTCCACGAGCAGTACTTC
>NA|TRBV9|NA|16|TRBJ1-4
CASSVSPGTTNEKLFF
TGTGCCAGCAGCGTTTCGCCAGGGACAACTAATGAAAAACTGTTTTTT
>NA|TRBV6-6|NA|12|TRBJ1-5
CASEGVGQPQHF
TGTGCCAGCGAAGGGGTCGGTCAGCCCCAGCATTTT
>NA|TRBV19|NA|12|TRBJ1-1
CASSIGLGRAFF
TGTGCCAGTAGTATAGGATTAGGGAGGGCTTTCTTT
>NA|TRBV11-2|NA|14|TRBJ2-2
CASSFSLNTGELFF
TGTGCCAGCAGCTTTAGTTTAAACACCGGGGAGCTGTTTTTT
>TRBD1|TRBV19|once|16|TRBJ1-5
CASSIWQGASNQPQHF
TGTGCCAGTAGTATATGGCAGGGGGCAAGCAATCAGCCCCAGCATTTT
>NA|TRBV19|NA|13|TRBJ2-5
CASRNSGGETQYF
TGTGCCAGTAGAAACTCAGGGGGGGAGACCCAGTACTTC